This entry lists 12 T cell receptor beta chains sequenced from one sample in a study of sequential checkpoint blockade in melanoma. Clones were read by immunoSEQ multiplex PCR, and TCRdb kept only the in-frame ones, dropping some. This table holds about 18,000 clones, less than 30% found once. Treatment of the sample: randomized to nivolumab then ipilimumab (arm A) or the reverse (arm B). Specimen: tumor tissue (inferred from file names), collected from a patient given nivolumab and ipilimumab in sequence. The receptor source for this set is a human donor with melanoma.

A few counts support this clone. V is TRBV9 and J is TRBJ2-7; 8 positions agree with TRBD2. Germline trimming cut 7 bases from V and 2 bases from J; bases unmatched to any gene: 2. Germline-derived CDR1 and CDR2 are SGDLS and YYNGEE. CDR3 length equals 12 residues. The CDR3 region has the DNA TGTGCCAGCGGGCGGGGGGCCTACGAGCAGTACTTC. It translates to CASGRGAYEQYF.

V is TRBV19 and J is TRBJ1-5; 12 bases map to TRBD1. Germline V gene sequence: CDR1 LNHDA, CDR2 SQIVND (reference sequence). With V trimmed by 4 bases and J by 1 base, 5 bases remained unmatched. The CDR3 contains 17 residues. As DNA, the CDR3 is TGTGCCAGTAGTAACCGGGACAGGGGGCTCAGCAATCAGCCCCAGCATTTT. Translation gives CASSNRDRGLSNQPQHF.

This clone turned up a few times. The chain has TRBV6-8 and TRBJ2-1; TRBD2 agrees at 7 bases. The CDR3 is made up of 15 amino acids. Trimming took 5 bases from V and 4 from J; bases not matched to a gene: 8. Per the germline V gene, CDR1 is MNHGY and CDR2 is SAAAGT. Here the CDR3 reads CASSPRLADYNEQFF. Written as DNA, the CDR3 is TGTGCCAGCAGTCCCCGGCTAGCGGATTACAATGAGCAGTTCTTC.

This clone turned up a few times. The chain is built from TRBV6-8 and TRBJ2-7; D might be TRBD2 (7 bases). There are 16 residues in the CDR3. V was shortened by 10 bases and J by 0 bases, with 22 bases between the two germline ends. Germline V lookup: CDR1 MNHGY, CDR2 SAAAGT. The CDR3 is CAISLGAGASSYEQYF. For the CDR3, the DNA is TGTGCCATCAGCCTAGGGGCGGGGGCAAGCTCCTACGAGCAGTACTTC.

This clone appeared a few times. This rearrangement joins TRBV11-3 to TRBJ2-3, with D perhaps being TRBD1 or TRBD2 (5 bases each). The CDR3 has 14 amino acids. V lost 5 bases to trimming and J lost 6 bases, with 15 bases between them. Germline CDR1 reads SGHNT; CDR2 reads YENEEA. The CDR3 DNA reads TGTGCCAGCAGCCCGACGCTGGGGGAGGATACGCAGTATTTT. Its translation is CASSPTLGEDTQYF. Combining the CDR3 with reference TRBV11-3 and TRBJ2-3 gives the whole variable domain EAGVVQSPRYKIIEKKQPVAFWCNPISGHNTLYWYLQNLGQGPELLIRYENEEAVDDSQLPKDRFSAERLKGVDSTLKIQPAELGDSAVYLCASSPTLGEDTQYFGPGTRLTVL.

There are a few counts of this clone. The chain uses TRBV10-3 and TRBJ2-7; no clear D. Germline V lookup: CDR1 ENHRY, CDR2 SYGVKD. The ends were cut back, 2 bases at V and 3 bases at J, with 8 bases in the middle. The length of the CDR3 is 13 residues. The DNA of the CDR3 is TGTGCCATCAGTGAGGGCGCAGTCTACGAGCAGTACTTC. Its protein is CAISEGAVYEQYF.

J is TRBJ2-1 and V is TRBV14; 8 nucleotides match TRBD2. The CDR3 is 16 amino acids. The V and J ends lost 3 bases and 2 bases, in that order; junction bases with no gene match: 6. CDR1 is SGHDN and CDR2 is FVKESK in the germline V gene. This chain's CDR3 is CASSQPLAATYNEQFF. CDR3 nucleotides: TGTGCCAGCAGCCAGCCACTAGCGGCCACCTACAATGAGCAGTTCTTC.

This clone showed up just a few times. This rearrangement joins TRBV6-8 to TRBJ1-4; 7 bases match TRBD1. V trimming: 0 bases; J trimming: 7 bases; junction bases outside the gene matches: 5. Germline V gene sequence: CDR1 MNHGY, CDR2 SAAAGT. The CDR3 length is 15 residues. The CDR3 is CASSYSTGPSEKLFF. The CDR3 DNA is TGTGCCAGCAGTTACTCGACAGGGCCAAGTGAAAAACTGTTTTTT.

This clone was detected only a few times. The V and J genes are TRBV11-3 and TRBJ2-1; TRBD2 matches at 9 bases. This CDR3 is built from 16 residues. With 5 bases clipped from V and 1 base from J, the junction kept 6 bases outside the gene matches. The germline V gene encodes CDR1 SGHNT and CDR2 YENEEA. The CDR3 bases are TGTGCCAGCAGCGCTAGCGGGATTGGATCCTACAATGAGCAGTTCTTC. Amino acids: CASSASGIGSYNEQFF.

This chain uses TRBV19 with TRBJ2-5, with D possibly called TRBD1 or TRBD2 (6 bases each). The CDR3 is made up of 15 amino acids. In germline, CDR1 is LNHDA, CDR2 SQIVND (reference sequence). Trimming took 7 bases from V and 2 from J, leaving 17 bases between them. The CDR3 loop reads CASNSIAGTQETQYF. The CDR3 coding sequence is TGTGCCAGTAATTCTATCGCGGGGACACAAGAGACCCAGTACTTC.

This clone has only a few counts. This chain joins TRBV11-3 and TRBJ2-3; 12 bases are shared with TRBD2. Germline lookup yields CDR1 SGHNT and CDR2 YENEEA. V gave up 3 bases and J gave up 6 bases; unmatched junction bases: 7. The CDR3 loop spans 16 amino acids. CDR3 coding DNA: TGTGCCAGCAGCTTGGGGCTAGCGGGAGGGCCGGATACGCAGTATTTT. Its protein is CASSLGLAGGPDTQYF.

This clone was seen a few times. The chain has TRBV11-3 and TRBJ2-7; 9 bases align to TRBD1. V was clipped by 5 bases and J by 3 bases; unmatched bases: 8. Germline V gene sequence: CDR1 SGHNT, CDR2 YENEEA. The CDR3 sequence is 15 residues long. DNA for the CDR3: TGTGCCAGCAGCCCCCCGGGACAGGGAGACTACGAGCAGTACTTC. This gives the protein CASSPPGQGDYEQYF.